The T cell receptor (beta chain) under discussion was sequenced for a study of blood T cells in healthy people across ages. Donors were healthy Caucasian individuals from Russia aged roughly 6 to 90. The second PCR ran roughly 7 to 11 cycles with a sample-barcoded 5' primer and J-beta primers. TCRdb independently ran MiXCR on the 5' RACE reads; one entry per CDR3 protein. The top ten clones hold roughly 7% of a sample with over 1,200,000 distinct CDR3 sequences, approximately 59% of them seen once. CDR1 and CDR2 from the germline V gene are MDHEN and SYDVKM. This CDR3 contains 13 residues. To note about this clonotype: A read error may produce the germline difference seen at one junction end.

The receptor's source is a man between 18 and 35 years old in good health. Sample: blood. J is TRBJ2-7 and V is TRBV28, with 8 bases lining up with TRBD1. The CDR3 reads CTSYSGQGNEQYF. The CDR3 DNA is TGTACCAGCTATAGCGGACAGGGCAACGAGCAGTACTTC. Complete variable domain (other parts from reference TRBV28 and TRBJ2-7): DVKVTQSSRYLVKRTGEKVFLECVQDMDHENMFWYRQDPGLGLRLIYFSYDVKMKEKGDIPEGYSVSREKKERFSLILESASTNQTSMYLCTSYSGQGNEQYFGPGTRLTVT.